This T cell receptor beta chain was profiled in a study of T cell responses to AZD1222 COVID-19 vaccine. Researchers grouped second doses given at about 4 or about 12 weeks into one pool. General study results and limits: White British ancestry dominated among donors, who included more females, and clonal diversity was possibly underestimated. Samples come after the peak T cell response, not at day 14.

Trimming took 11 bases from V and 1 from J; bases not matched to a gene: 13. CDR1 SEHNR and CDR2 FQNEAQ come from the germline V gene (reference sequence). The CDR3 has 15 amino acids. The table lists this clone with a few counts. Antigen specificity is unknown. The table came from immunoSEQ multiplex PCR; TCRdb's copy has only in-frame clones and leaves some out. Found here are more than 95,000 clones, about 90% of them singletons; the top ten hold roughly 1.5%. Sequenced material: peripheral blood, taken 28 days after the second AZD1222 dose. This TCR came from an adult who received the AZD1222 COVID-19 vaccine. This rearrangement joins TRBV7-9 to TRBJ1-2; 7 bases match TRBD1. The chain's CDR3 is CALTRGDLINYGYTF. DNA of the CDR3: TGTGCCTTGACCAGGGGGGACCTTATTAACTATGGCTACACCTTC.